These 22 T cell receptor beta chains share one sample of origin, sequenced in a study of T cells in Graves' hyperthyroidism and ophthalmopathy. Amplified regions were TCR beta CDR3 sequences from RNA transcripts. TCR CDR3 underwent first-round RT-PCR with the HTBI primer set. TCRdb ran MiXCR on the multiplex PCR reads and lists one entry per CDR3 protein. The sample has fewer than 200,000 distinct CDR3 sequences, over 15% seen once. The material sequenced was blood. These receptors were collected from a woman between 50 and 59 years old with Graves' hyperthyroidism.

Many counts were recorded for this clonotype. V gene TRBV5-1 combines with J gene TRBJ2-1; the D gene could be TRBD1 or TRBD2 (5 bases each). The V gene's germline CDR1 is SGHRS and CDR2 YFSETQ. Trimming took 3 bases from V and 4 from J, leaving 11 bases between them. The CDR3 totals 14 residues. The CDR3 reads CASSSLGEYNEQFF. The CDR3 DNA follows: TGCGCCAGCAGCTCCCTGGGGGAGTACAATGAGCAGTTCTTC.

There are many counts of this clonotype. J is TRBJ2-7 and V is TRBV7-9, with 7 bases identical to TRBD1. The CDR3 has 18 amino acids. CDR1 SEHNR and CDR2 FQNEAQ come from the germline V gene (reference sequence). After removal of 5 bases from V and 3 bases from J, the junction contained 19 bases not matched to a gene. CDR3 loop: CASSQRGTVSYGSYEQYF. The CDR3 region has the DNA TGTGCCAGCAGCCAACGTGGGACAGTGTCCTACGGAAGCTACGAGCAGTACTTC. The full variable domain, with the rest looked up from reference TRBV7-9 and TRBJ2-7, is DTGVSQNPRHKITKRGQNVTFRCDPISEHNRLYWYRQTLGQGPEFLTYFQNEAQLEKSRLLSDRFSAERPKGSFSTLEIQRTEQGDSAMYLCASSQRGTVSYGSYEQYFGPGTRLTVT.

A word on this clonotype: Possible read error: a much larger clone is one base away. The chain carries TRBV29-1 and TRBJ1-4, with D perhaps TRBD1 (5 bases). The CDR3 sequence is 14 residues long. The germline V gene encodes CDR1 SQVTM and CDR2 ANQGSEA. The CDR3 DNA is TGCAGCGTTGAAGTCGCAGGGCTTAATGAAGAACTGTTTTTT. Its translation: CSVEVAGLNEELFF.

The rearrangement links TRBV7-2 to TRBJ2-7; TRBD1 matches at 7 bases. Trimming took 5 bases from V and 5 from J; bases not matched to a gene: 9. The CDR3 runs to 14 residues. CDR1 and CDR2 from the germline V gene are SGHTA and FQGNSA. DNA of the CDR3: TGTGCCAGCAGCAGGGGGCAGGGCCGTGACGAGCAGTACTTC. It is translated as CASSRGQGRDEQYF.

The rearrangement links TRBV11-2 to TRBJ2-7; D gene ambiguous. Germline lookup yields CDR1 SGHAT and CDR2 FQNNGV. The CDR3 is made up of 13 amino acids. The ends were cut back, 2 bases at V and 6 bases at J, with 11 bases in the middle. CDR3 protein: CASSLLGSSEQYF. CDR3 nucleotide sequence: TGTGCCAGCAGCTTACTGGGAAGCTCCGAGCAGTACTTC.

This clonotype occurred many times. This chain links TRBV27 with TRBJ1-2; D uncertain. The CDR3 covers 13 residues. In germline, CDR1 is MNHEY, CDR2 SMNVEV (reference sequence). V was shortened by 5 bases and J by 8 bases, with 15 bases between the two germline ends. The CDR3 region is CASSATAGRGYTF. CDR3 DNA sequence: TGTGCCAGCAGTGCAACGGCGGGGAGGGGCTACACCTTC.

The sample holds many counts of this clonotype. V usage is TRBV2 and J usage is TRBJ2-7; D perhaps matches TRBD1 (7 bases). CDR3 length: 14 amino acids. The germline V and J ends were trimmed by 6 bases and 4 bases, with 16 bases remaining between them. CDR1 and CDR2 (germline): SNHLY, FYNNEI. The CDR3 nucleotides read TGTGCCAGCAGCATCGGGCAGGGGGGATACGAGCAGTACTTC. Its translation is CASSIGQGGYEQYF.

This clonotype was seen repeatedly, ten times or more. The rearrangement uses TRBV9 and TRBJ1-1, with TRBD1 matching 10 bases. Trimming removed 0 bases from V and 5 bases from J; junction bases left unmatched: 4. The CDR3 has 15 amino acids. Germline CDR1 and CDR2: SGDLS and YYNGEE. The CDR3 loop is CASSVGGTGETEAFF. CDR3 nucleotide sequence: TGTGCCAGCAGCGTAGGGGGGACAGGGGAAACTGAAGCTTTCTTT.

This clonotype showed up just a few times. V gene TRBV10-3 combines with J gene TRBJ1-4; 8 bases fit TRBD1. CDR3 length equals 13 residues. Germline trimming cut 4 bases from V and 5 bases from J; bases unmatched to any gene: 0. The V gene's germline CDR1 is ENHRY and CDR2 SYGVKD. In nucleotides, the CDR3 is TGTGCCATCAGTGGGACAGGGAATGAAAAACTGTTTTTT. As protein: CAISGTGNEKLFF.

This clonotype has a count of ten or more. The genes are TRBV10-3 and TRBJ1-2; D unresolved. Germline assignment: CDR1 ENHRY and CDR2 SYGVKD. CDR3 length equals 16 residues. Trimming shortened V by 3 bases and J by 2 bases, and 16 bases separated the two germline ends. DNA of the CDR3: TGTGCCATCAGTGACGGCCCGGACGGCTTCAACTATGGCTACACCTTC. It codes for CAISDGPDGFNYGYTF.

This clonotype was counted at least ten times. The chain combines TRBV19 with TRBJ1-5, with 10 bases identical to TRBD1. The germline CDR1 and CDR2 sequences are LNHDA and SQIVND (reference sequence). The CDR3 spans 14 residues. The ends lost 6 bases at V and 7 bases at J; junction bases unmatched: 6. CDR3 loop: CASRMTGGVQPQHF. CDR3 nucleotides: TGTGCCAGTAGGATGACAGGGGGCGTCCAGCCCCAGCATTTT.

This chain uses TRBV5-6 with TRBJ2-1; tentative D call: TRBD2 (5 bases). CDR3 length equals 11 residues. Germline V CDR1 and CDR2: SGHDT, YYEEEE. With 3 bases removed from V and 10 bases from J, the gap between germline ends came to 8 bases. The DNA for the CDR3 is TGTGCCAGCAGCTCCACTAGGGAGCAGTTCTTC. Translated, it gives CASSSTREQFF.

The DNA of the CDR3 is TGTGCCAGCAGTCCCTTTGAGCGGGAGAGGGAGGATGAGCAGTTCTTC. Translated, it gives CASSPFEREREDEQFF. The V call is TRBV27, the J call TRBJ2-1; TRBD2 matches at 8 bases. Germline lookup yields CDR1 MNHEY and CDR2 SMNVEV (reference sequence). With V trimmed by 5 bases and J by 8 bases, 14 bases remained unmatched. The CDR3 contains 16 residues.

This clonotype appeared many times. The genes are TRBV18 and TRBJ1-4; D is uncertain. Germline V gene lookup returns CDR1 KGHSH and CDR2 LQKENI. Trimming cost V 3 bases and J 8 bases, with 10 bases left between them. The CDR3 runs to 13 residues. The CDR3 DNA reads as TGTGCCAGCTCACCCCTAAACGGGGAAAAACTGTTTTTT. It translates to CASSPLNGEKLFF. Using reference TRBV18 and TRBJ1-4 for the parts outside the CDR3, the full variable domain is NAGVMQNPRHLVRRRGQEARLRCSPMKGHSHVYWYRQLPEEGLKFMVYLQKENIIDESGMPKERFSAEFPKEGPSILRIQQVVRGDSAAYFCASSPLNGEKLFFGSGTQLSVL.

Ten or more counts support this clonotype. The V gene is TRBV20-1, the J gene TRBJ1-2; D remains unclear. The V and J ends lost 3 bases and 4 bases respectively, with 15 bases between them. The CDR3 runs 14 residues. Germline loops: CDR1 DFQATT, CDR2 SNEGSKA (reference sequence). CDR3 nucleotides: TGCAGTGCTAGGGACTCATTGAGGAGCTATGGCTACACCTTC. Its translation: CSARDSLRSYGYTF.

This clonotype was observed a single time. One junction end disagrees with the germline gene, perhaps due to a read error. The chain couples TRBV5-6 to TRBJ2-3; no firm D call. The germline V gene encodes CDR1 SGHDT and CDR2 YYEEEE. This CDR3 is 15 amino acids long. This CDR3 is CASSLRQSLTDTQCF. The CDR3 nucleotides are TGTGCCAGCAGCTTGCGGCAGTCCCTCACAGATACGCAGTGTTTT.

This clonotype occurred many times. This chain links TRBV6-1 with TRBJ1-1; possible D gene TRBD1, 5 bases. Per the germline V gene, CDR1 is MNHNS and CDR2 is SASEGT. The V end was cut by 7 bases, the J end by 4 bases, with 13 bases between. The CDR3 sequence is 13 residues long. As DNA, the CDR3 is TGTGCCAGCAATACGCAGGGCGGCACTGAAGCTTTCTTT. Amino acid sequence: CASNTQGGTEAFF.

This chain links TRBV6-1 with TRBJ2-4, with TRBD2 matching over 9 bases. The CDR3 is 14 amino acids. V shed 4 bases, J shed 8 bases, and the junction held 6 bases outside the gene matches. Germline lookup yields CDR1 MNHNS and CDR2 SASEGT. CDR3 in DNA: TGTGCCAGCAGTGGGCTAGCGGGACGGGACATTCAGTACTTC. As protein: CASSGLAGRDIQYF.

This clonotype was counted ten times or more. V gene TRBV7-9 combines with J gene TRBJ2-1, with D hard to call. V dropped 5 bases and J dropped 3 bases, with 8 bases sitting between them. Germline loops: CDR1 SEHNR, CDR2 FQNEAQ (reference sequence). This CDR3 region has 13 residues. In DNA form, the CDR3 reads TGTGCCAGCAGCGCCGAGGACTACAATGAGCAGTTCTTC. This codes for CASSAEDYNEQFF.

This clonotype was counted at least ten times. This sequence joins TRBV6-1 and TRBJ2-2; 11 bases line up with TRBD1. The trim removed 7 bases at V and 1 base at J, leaving 8 bases unmatched. CDR1 is MNHNS, CDR2 SASEGT, per germline. The length of the CDR3 is 17 residues. The CDR3 DNA is TGTGCCAGCACCCCGGGACAGGGGGGAAGGAACACCGGGGAGCTGTTTTTT. Translated: CASTPGQGGRNTGELFF.

This clonotype was seen many times. V gene TRBV19 combines with J gene TRBJ1-1; weak D call: TRBD1 (6 bases). With 5 bases removed from V and 5 bases from J, the gap between germline ends came to 12 bases. CDR1 is LNHDA, CDR2 SQIVND, per germline (reference sequence). The CDR3 is made up of 13 amino acids. The CDR3 protein is CASSHTGRTEAFF. As DNA, the CDR3 is TGTGCCAGTAGTCATACAGGGCGTACTGAAGCTTTCTTT.

The table lists this clonotype with many counts. The chain carries TRBV19 and TRBJ2-3; D is unresolved. The length of the CDR3 is 12 residues. The germline V gene has CDR1 LNHDA and CDR2 SQIVND (reference sequence). The V and J ends lost 3 bases and 6 bases respectively, with 7 bases between them. CDR3 loop: CASSMRSDTQYF. The CDR3 DNA reads TGTGCCAGTAGTATGAGGTCGGATACGCAGTATTTT.